The 30 T cell receptor beta chains presented below share a single source sample, sequenced in a study of low-dose radiotherapy and immunotherapy resistance in tumors. Covering alpha and beta chains, TRAV- and TRBV-specific primers were used for the first-strand cDNA. TCR amplification used about 18 PCR cycles, a constant-region primer and a V-primer adapter. TCRdb independently ran MiXCR on the reads; one entry per CDR3 protein. The sample holds around 83,000 distinct CDR3 sequences, approximately 17% seen once. Documented time point: before trial treatment. Sequences were derived from PBMCs, sampled before treatment. These receptors were collected from a male donor with prostate cancer.

In its sample, this clonotype was seen many times. The gene calls are TRBV30 and TRBJ1-6; D gene ambiguous. Trimming took off 2 bases at V and 0 bases at J, with 11 bases between the two ends. The germline V gene encodes CDR1 GTSNPN and CDR2 SVGIG (reference sequence). This CDR3 is built from 16 residues. Written as DNA, the CDR3 is TGTGCCTGGAGTTCGGGGAGAAGCTCCTATAATTCACCCCTCCACTTT. Protein: CAWSSGRSSYNSPLHF.

This clonotype appeared many times. The rearrangement links TRBV5-8 to TRBJ1-2; 9 nucleotides line up with TRBD1. Trimming took 6 bases from V and 7 from J; bases not matched to a gene: 10. The CDR3 has 14 amino acids. Germline CDR1 is SGHTS and CDR2 is YDEGEE. CDR3 region: CASTDRDRVIGYTF. The CDR3 coding sequence is TGTGCCAGCACCGACCGGGACAGGGTGATTGGCTACACCTTC.

This clonotype showed up many times. The chain joins TRBV7-8 to TRBJ1-3; D is possibly TRBD1 (5 bases). The V gene's germline CDR1 is SGHVS and CDR2 FQNEAQ. V lost 2 bases and J lost 0, with 14 bases in between. This CDR3 has 17 residues. CDR3 amino acids: CASSLTGPKISGNTIYF. The CDR3 DNA sequence: TGTGCCAGCAGCTTAACAGGTCCAAAAATCTCTGGAAACACCATATATTTT.

The chain employs TRBV19 and TRBJ2-7; 7 bases fit TRBD1. With V trimmed by 10 bases and J by 3 bases, 12 bases remained unmatched. Germline CDR1 and CDR2: LNHDA and SQIVND (reference sequence). CDR3 size: 14 residues. This CDR3 reads CATRPTGSRYEQYF. CDR3 coding DNA: TGTGCCACCCGTCCGACAGGGTCCCGCTACGAGCAGTACTTC.

In this sample, this clonotype turned up many times. V and J are TRBV18 and TRBJ1-5; D not resolved. Trimming shortened V by 4 bases and J by 0 bases, and 4 bases separated the two germline ends. The CDR3 consists of 13 residues. Germline CDR1 reads KGHSH; CDR2 reads LQKENI. The CDR3 reads CASSLNSNQPQHF. CDR3 sequence (DNA): TGTGCCAGCTCACTAAATAGCAATCAGCCCCAGCATTTT.

As regards this clonotype: This may arise from a read error, as a much more abundant clone is one base away. The V gene is TRBV20-1, the J gene TRBJ1-1, with D maybe TRBD1 (5 bases). Deletions cut 3 bases from V and 3 bases from J, with 11 bases between. The V gene's germline CDR1 is DFQATT and CDR2 SNEGSKA (reference sequence). CDR3 length: 13 amino acids. The chain's CDR3 is CSASSARDTEAFF. CDR3 in DNA: TGCAGTGCTAGTTCGGCCAGGGACACTGAAGCTTTCTTT.

This clonotype was counted many times. V and J are TRBV6-1 and TRBJ2-3, with D possibly TRBD2 on 6 matching bases. Looked up from germline, CDR1 is MNHNS and CDR2 is SASEGT. This CDR3 is built from 16 residues. V was cut by 2 bases and J by 0 bases, with 12 bases left in between. The CDR3: CASSERSGPSTDTQYF. The CDR3 DNA follows: TGTGCCAGCAGTGAACGTAGCGGCCCTAGCACAGATACGCAGTATTTT.

This clonotype was seen repeatedly, ten times or more. This chain uses TRBV10-3 with TRBJ1-2, with 7 positions matching TRBD1. V shed 2 bases, J shed 8 bases, and the junction held 14 bases outside the gene matches. Germline V gene lookup returns CDR1 ENHRY and CDR2 SYGVKD. This CDR3 is 16 amino acids long. CDR3 region: CAISEAPKTGIGGYTF. The CDR3 DNA reads TGTGCCATCAGTGAGGCCCCAAAGACAGGGATAGGAGGCTACACCTTC.

This clonotype showed up just a few times. This rearrangement joins TRBV11-2 to TRBJ1-6; 7 nucleotides agree with TRBD1. This CDR3 is 15 amino acids long. The germline CDR1 and CDR2 sequences are SGHAT and FQNNGV. Trimming at V came to 5 bases and at J to 12 bases, leaving 13 bases not matched to a gene. CDR3 in DNA: TGTGCCAGCAGCCGGGGGGACAGCATATCCGGACCCCTCCACTTT. Protein: CASSRGDSISGPLHF.

This clonotype was observed many times. J is TRBJ1-5 and V is TRBV29-1; a possible D gene is TRBD1 (6 bases). Germline CDR1 and CDR2: SQVTM and ANQGSEA. This CDR3 comprises 13 residues. V shed 4 bases and J shed 4 bases, with 11 bases lying between them. The CDR3 spells CSVAGQPNQPQHF. The CDR3 DNA reads as TGCAGCGTTGCTGGACAGCCTAATCAGCCCCAGCATTTT.

Details on this clonotype: A far larger clone is one base from this, pointing to a likely read error. The genes are TRBV28 and TRBJ2-1; TRBD2 matches 9 bases. The CDR3 consists of 14 residues. The germline gives CDR1 MDHEN, CDR2 SYDVKM. The J segment lost 10 bases and the V segment lost 3 bases, leaving 7 bases of the junction unmatched. DNA for the CDR3: TGTGCCAGCAGTTTTAGCGGGAGTCCCTACGAGCAGTTCTTC. Translation: CASSFSGSPYEQFF.

This clonotype showed up many times. This sequence joins TRBV27 and TRBJ2-4; D gene uncertain. Germline V gives CDR1 MNHEY, CDR2 SMNVEV (reference sequence). V was clipped by 4 bases and J by 0 bases, with 13 bases between them. CDR3 length equals 16 residues. This CDR3 reads CASSSTWSLAKNIQYF. For the CDR3, the DNA is TGTGCCAGCAGTTCGACATGGAGTCTAGCCAAAAACATTCAGTACTTC.

This clonotype was picked up many times. The rearrangement joins TRBV6-2 or TRBV6-3 to TRBJ2-5, with TRBD2 identical over 10 bases. The CDR3 has 14 amino acids. Looked up from germline, CDR1 is MNHEY and CDR2 is SVGEGT. With 7 bases clipped from V and 2 bases from J, the junction kept 4 bases outside the gene matches. DNA of the CDR3: TGTGCCAGCAACCTAGCGGGGGATCAAGAGACCCAGTACTTC. This encodes CASNLAGDQETQYF.

This clonotype was picked up one time. A much more abundant neighbour one base away suggests this may be a read error. CDR3 region: CASSAGRGPGQPQHF. The DNA of the CDR3 is TGTGCCAGCAGTGCCGGCAGGGGGCCGGGACAGCCCCAGCATTTT. The V call is TRBV6-5, the J call TRBJ1-5; 8 bases match TRBD1. Germline V gene lookup returns CDR1 MNHEY and CDR2 SVGAGI. The length of the CDR3 is 15 residues. With 5 bases clipped from V and 7 bases from J, the junction kept 10 bases outside the gene matches.

This clonotype was found a few times. The chain joins TRBV28 to TRBJ1-4; TRBD1 matches 8 bases. Germline CDR1 and CDR2: MDHEN and SYDVKM. The CDR3 spans 14 residues. V shed 6 bases and J 8 bases; nucleotides not matched to a gene: 8. The CDR3 DNA is TGTGCCAGCAGGCACAGGGGGATCGGGGAAAAACTGTTTTTT. Its translation is CASRHRGIGEKLFF.

This clonotype was counted ten times or more. Here the CDR3 reads CASSIGGGNGNTIYF. In DNA form, the CDR3 reads TGTGCCAGTAGTATCGGAGGGGGCAATGGAAACACCATATATTTT. This chain uses TRBV19 with TRBJ1-3, with 7 bases lining up with TRBD1. Trimming removed 3 bases from V and 3 bases from J; junction bases left unmatched: 5. Germline V gene sequence: CDR1 LNHDA, CDR2 SQIVND (reference sequence). This CDR3 has 15 amino acids.

In its sample, this clonotype was seen a few times. A far larger clone is one base from this, pointing to a likely read error. The V gene is TRBV5-5, the J gene TRBJ2-1; D gene uncertain. CDR3 length equals 12 residues. V lost 5 bases and J 10 bases, leaving 13 bases between the germline ends. Germline lookup yields CDR1 SGHKS and CDR2 YYEKEE (reference sequence). CDR3 nucleotides: TGTGCCAGCAGTTGGAGCTCCTACGAGCAGTTCTTC. Amino acids: CASSWSSYEQFF.

Ten or more counts support this clonotype. The CDR3 coding sequence is TGTGCCAGCAGTTACGACAGGGGGAACACTGAAGCTTTCTTT. Translating gives CASSYDRGNTEAFF. This sequence joins TRBV6-2 or TRBV6-3 and TRBJ1-1; 8 bases agree with TRBD1. With V trimmed by 2 bases and J by 1 base, 0 bases remained unmatched. Per germline, CDR1 MNHEY and CDR2 SVGEGT. The CDR3 loop spans 14 amino acids.

This clonotype was found many times. The CDR3 sequence: CSGNRQGTDTQYF. CDR3 nucleotide sequence: TGCAGCGGCAATAGGCAGGGCACAGATACGCAGTATTTT. The chain uses TRBV29-1 and TRBJ2-3, with D hard to call. This CDR3 contains 13 residues. Germline CDR1 reads SQVTM; CDR2 reads ANQGSEA. Trimming took off 7 bases at V and 1 base at J, with 12 bases between the two ends.

Here the CDR3 DNA reads TGCGCCAGCAGCTTAGCAACGTCTTACAATGAGCAGTTCTTC. Translation: CASSLATSYNEQFF. The V and J genes are TRBV5-1 and TRBJ2-1; D gene unclear. The CDR3 length is 14 residues. Germline V gene data show CDR1 as SGHRS and CDR2 as YFSETQ. Trimming left V 2 bases short and J 4 bases short, with 10 bases between.

The chain couples TRBV5-6 to TRBJ2-1; the match to TRBD2 covers 11 bases. The germline V gene encodes CDR1 SGHDT and CDR2 YYEEEE. V lost 2 bases, J lost 6 bases, and 10 bases stayed unmatched. The CDR3 consists of 17 residues. The CDR3 DNA follows: TGTGCCAGCAGCTTTCCCGGGAATAGCGGGGGGGGCAATGAGCAGTTCTTC. Its translation is CASSFPGNSGGGNEQFF.

This clonotype has ten or more counts. The chain combines TRBV6-5 with TRBJ1-6; D remains unclear. Per germline, CDR1 MNHEY and CDR2 SVGAGI. The CDR3 is made up of 18 amino acids. Trimming took off 0 bases at V and 5 bases at J, with 17 bases between the two ends. CDR3 in amino acids: CASSYSSSPGANNSPLHF. CDR3 nucleotides: TGTGCCAGCAGTTACTCGAGCTCTCCGGGAGCTAATAATTCACCCCTCCACTTT.

This clonotype occurred many times. The chain recombines TRBV28 with TRBJ2-5; D remains unclear. Trimming left V 2 bases short and J 6 bases short, with 13 bases between. CDR1 and CDR2 (germline): MDHEN, SYDVKM. This CDR3 has 14 amino acids. The CDR3 here is CASSLPAKEKTQYF. The CDR3, as DNA: TGTGCCAGCAGTTTACCGGCCAAAGAGAAGACCCAGTACTTC. Variable domain in full (rest from reference TRBV28 and TRBJ2-5): DVKVTQSSRYLVKRTGEKVFLECVQDMDHENMFWYRQDPGLGLRLIYFSYDVKMKEKGDIPEGYSVSREKKERFSLILESASTNQTSMYLCASSLPAKEKTQYFGPGTRLLVL.

Ten or more counts support this clonotype. V is TRBV9 and J is TRBJ2-7, with 7 nucleotides matching TRBD2. The V segment lost 0 bases and the J segment 3 bases; nucleotides outside the gene matches: 6. The germline V gene encodes CDR1 SGDLS and CDR2 YYNGEE. CDR3 length: 15 amino acids. This chain's CDR3 is CASSVDSSGFYEQYF. DNA for the CDR3: TGTGCCAGCAGCGTAGATTCTAGCGGATTCTACGAGCAGTACTTC.

This clonotype was recorded at least ten times. This chain links TRBV5-6 with TRBJ1-5; tentatively, D is TRBD1 (5 bases). V lost 0 bases, J lost 5 bases, and 12 bases lay in between. There are 15 residues in the CDR3. Germline CDR1 reads SGHDT; CDR2 reads YYEEEE. The CDR3 DNA reads as TGTGCCAGCAGCTTGGCTCCCGGGGGGGATCAGCCCCAGCATTTT. Its protein product is CASSLAPGGDQPQHF. Complete variable domain (other parts from reference TRBV5-6 and TRBJ1-5): DAGVTQSPTHLIKTRGQQVTLRCSPKSGHDTVSWYQQALGQGPQFIFQYYEEEERQRGNFPDRFSGHQFPNYSSELNVNALLLGDSALYLCASSLAPGGDQPQHFGDGTRLSIL.

Many counts were recorded for this clonotype. This sequence joins TRBV20-1 and TRBJ2-1, with TRBD2 matching over 9 bases. Germline trimming cut 0 bases from V and 8 bases from J; bases unmatched to any gene: 14. The germline CDR1 and CDR2 sequences are DFQATT and SNEGSKA (reference sequence). This CDR3 is 17 amino acids long. CDR3 nucleotide sequence: TGCAGTGCTAGAGATCAGGGTTGGGCGGGGGGGCTTGATGAGCAGTTCTTC. Translated, it gives CSARDQGWAGGLDEQFF.

This clonotype was seen a few times. V and J are TRBV19 and TRBJ1-1; D is uncertain. Per germline, CDR1 LNHDA and CDR2 SQIVND (reference sequence). Trimming cost V 3 bases and J 0 bases, with 8 bases left between them. The CDR3 covers 14 residues. In nucleotides, the CDR3 is TGTGCCAGTAGTATCGGAAACATGAACACTGAAGCTTTCTTT. It codes for CASSIGNMNTEAFF.

This clonotype was seen at least ten times. This rearrangement joins TRBV29-1 to TRBJ2-7; D not resolved. With 4 bases removed from V and 0 bases from J, the gap between germline ends came to 19 bases. The CDR3 is 16 amino acids. Germline CDR1 is SQVTM and CDR2 is ANQGSEA. The CDR3 nucleotides read TGCAGCGTTGGACGACGAAAAAGACTGGGCTCCTACGAGCAGTACTTC. Protein: CSVGRRKRLGSYEQYF.

This clonotype has just a few counts. The V gene is TRBV5-1, the J gene TRBJ2-7; possibly TRBD1 for D (5 bases). Trimming stripped 0 bases from V and 3 bases from J, with 10 bases between. The CDR3 sequence is 14 residues long. Germline loops: CDR1 SGHRS, CDR2 YFSETQ. Here the CDR3 DNA reads TGCGCCAGCAGCTTGGATCAGGGCAGCTACGAGCAGTACTTC. This codes for CASSLDQGSYEQYF.

This clonotype appeared many times. V and J are TRBV21-1 and TRBJ1-1; TRBD1 is the table's D call and was not checked against the DNA. TRBV21-1 is a pseudogene segment. The CDR3 runs 15 residues. The CDR3 loop is CASSGRELMNTEAFF. The CDR3 nucleotides are TGTGCCAGCAGCGGTCGGGAACTAATGAACACTGAAGCTTTCTTT.